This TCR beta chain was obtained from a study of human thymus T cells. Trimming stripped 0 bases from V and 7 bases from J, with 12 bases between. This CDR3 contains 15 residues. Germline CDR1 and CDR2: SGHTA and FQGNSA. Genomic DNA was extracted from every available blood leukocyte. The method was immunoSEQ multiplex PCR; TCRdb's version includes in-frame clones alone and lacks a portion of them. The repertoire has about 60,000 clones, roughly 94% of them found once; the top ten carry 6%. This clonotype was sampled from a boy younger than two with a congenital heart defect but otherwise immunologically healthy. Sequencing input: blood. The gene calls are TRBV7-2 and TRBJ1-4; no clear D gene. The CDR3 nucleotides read TGTGCCAGCAGCTTAGCGGGTACCGGAGGTGAAAAACTGTTTTTT. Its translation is CASSLAGTGGEKLFF. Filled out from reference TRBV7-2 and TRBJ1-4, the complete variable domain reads GAGVSQSPSNKVTEKGKDVELRCDPISGHTALYWYRQSLGQGLEFLIYFQGNSAPDKSGLPSDRFSAERTGGSVSTLTIQRTQQEDSAVYLCASSLAGTGGEKLFFGSGTQLSVL.